This T cell receptor (beta chain) was sequenced during a study of technical replicates of blood from a few donors. Assay used: immunoSEQ multiplex PCR; TCRdb lists only in-frame clones, some missing. The sample has tens of thousands of clones, under 99% seen once. Trimming shortened V by 4 bases and J by 0 bases, and 9 bases separated the two germline ends. The CDR3 spans 13 residues. Germline-derived CDR1 and CDR2 are SQVTM and ANQGSEA. The chain uses TRBV29-1 and TRBJ1-1; D is undetermined. The TCR was taken from a human donor in good health. The source material was T cells isolated from PBMCs. Here the CDR3 reads CSVVGRMNTEAFF. DNA of the CDR3: TGCAGCGTTGTAGGGAGGATGAACACTGAAGCTTTCTTT. Variable domain in full (rest from reference TRBV29-1 and TRBJ1-1): SAVISQKPSRDICQRGTSLTIQCQVDSQVTMMFWYRQQPGQSLTLIATANQGSEATYESGFVIDKFPISRPNLTFSTLTVSNMSPEDSSIYLCSVVGRMNTEAFFGQGTRLTVV.